The source of this TCR beta chain is a study of cytomegalovirus exposure and HLA in healthy donors. Study overall: The 120 or so validation repertoires, a later analysis reported, used the same platform as the approximately 630 first-cohort repertoires.

The roughly 120-subject validation cohort, separate from the approximately 670-subject first cohort, included the donors. Assay used: immunoSEQ multiplex PCR; TCRdb lists only in-frame clones, some missing. The profile covers roughly 98,000 clones, with roughly nine tenths appearing a single time and approximately 4% taken by the ten largest. CDR3 size: 14 residues. The trim removed 9 bases at V and 2 bases at J, leaving 7 bases unmatched. Germline V CDR1 and CDR2: WNHNN, SYGVQD (reference sequence). This clone was seen only a few times. Material for sequencing was PBMCs. The receptor's source is a woman aged 25-40 years in good health and CMV-seronegative. The chain links TRBV10-1 to TRBJ2-5, with TRBD2 identical over 9 bases. The CDR3 here is CASSSGGLQETQYF. The CDR3 bases are TGCGCCAGTTCGAGCGGGGGGCTACAAGAGACCCAGTACTTC.